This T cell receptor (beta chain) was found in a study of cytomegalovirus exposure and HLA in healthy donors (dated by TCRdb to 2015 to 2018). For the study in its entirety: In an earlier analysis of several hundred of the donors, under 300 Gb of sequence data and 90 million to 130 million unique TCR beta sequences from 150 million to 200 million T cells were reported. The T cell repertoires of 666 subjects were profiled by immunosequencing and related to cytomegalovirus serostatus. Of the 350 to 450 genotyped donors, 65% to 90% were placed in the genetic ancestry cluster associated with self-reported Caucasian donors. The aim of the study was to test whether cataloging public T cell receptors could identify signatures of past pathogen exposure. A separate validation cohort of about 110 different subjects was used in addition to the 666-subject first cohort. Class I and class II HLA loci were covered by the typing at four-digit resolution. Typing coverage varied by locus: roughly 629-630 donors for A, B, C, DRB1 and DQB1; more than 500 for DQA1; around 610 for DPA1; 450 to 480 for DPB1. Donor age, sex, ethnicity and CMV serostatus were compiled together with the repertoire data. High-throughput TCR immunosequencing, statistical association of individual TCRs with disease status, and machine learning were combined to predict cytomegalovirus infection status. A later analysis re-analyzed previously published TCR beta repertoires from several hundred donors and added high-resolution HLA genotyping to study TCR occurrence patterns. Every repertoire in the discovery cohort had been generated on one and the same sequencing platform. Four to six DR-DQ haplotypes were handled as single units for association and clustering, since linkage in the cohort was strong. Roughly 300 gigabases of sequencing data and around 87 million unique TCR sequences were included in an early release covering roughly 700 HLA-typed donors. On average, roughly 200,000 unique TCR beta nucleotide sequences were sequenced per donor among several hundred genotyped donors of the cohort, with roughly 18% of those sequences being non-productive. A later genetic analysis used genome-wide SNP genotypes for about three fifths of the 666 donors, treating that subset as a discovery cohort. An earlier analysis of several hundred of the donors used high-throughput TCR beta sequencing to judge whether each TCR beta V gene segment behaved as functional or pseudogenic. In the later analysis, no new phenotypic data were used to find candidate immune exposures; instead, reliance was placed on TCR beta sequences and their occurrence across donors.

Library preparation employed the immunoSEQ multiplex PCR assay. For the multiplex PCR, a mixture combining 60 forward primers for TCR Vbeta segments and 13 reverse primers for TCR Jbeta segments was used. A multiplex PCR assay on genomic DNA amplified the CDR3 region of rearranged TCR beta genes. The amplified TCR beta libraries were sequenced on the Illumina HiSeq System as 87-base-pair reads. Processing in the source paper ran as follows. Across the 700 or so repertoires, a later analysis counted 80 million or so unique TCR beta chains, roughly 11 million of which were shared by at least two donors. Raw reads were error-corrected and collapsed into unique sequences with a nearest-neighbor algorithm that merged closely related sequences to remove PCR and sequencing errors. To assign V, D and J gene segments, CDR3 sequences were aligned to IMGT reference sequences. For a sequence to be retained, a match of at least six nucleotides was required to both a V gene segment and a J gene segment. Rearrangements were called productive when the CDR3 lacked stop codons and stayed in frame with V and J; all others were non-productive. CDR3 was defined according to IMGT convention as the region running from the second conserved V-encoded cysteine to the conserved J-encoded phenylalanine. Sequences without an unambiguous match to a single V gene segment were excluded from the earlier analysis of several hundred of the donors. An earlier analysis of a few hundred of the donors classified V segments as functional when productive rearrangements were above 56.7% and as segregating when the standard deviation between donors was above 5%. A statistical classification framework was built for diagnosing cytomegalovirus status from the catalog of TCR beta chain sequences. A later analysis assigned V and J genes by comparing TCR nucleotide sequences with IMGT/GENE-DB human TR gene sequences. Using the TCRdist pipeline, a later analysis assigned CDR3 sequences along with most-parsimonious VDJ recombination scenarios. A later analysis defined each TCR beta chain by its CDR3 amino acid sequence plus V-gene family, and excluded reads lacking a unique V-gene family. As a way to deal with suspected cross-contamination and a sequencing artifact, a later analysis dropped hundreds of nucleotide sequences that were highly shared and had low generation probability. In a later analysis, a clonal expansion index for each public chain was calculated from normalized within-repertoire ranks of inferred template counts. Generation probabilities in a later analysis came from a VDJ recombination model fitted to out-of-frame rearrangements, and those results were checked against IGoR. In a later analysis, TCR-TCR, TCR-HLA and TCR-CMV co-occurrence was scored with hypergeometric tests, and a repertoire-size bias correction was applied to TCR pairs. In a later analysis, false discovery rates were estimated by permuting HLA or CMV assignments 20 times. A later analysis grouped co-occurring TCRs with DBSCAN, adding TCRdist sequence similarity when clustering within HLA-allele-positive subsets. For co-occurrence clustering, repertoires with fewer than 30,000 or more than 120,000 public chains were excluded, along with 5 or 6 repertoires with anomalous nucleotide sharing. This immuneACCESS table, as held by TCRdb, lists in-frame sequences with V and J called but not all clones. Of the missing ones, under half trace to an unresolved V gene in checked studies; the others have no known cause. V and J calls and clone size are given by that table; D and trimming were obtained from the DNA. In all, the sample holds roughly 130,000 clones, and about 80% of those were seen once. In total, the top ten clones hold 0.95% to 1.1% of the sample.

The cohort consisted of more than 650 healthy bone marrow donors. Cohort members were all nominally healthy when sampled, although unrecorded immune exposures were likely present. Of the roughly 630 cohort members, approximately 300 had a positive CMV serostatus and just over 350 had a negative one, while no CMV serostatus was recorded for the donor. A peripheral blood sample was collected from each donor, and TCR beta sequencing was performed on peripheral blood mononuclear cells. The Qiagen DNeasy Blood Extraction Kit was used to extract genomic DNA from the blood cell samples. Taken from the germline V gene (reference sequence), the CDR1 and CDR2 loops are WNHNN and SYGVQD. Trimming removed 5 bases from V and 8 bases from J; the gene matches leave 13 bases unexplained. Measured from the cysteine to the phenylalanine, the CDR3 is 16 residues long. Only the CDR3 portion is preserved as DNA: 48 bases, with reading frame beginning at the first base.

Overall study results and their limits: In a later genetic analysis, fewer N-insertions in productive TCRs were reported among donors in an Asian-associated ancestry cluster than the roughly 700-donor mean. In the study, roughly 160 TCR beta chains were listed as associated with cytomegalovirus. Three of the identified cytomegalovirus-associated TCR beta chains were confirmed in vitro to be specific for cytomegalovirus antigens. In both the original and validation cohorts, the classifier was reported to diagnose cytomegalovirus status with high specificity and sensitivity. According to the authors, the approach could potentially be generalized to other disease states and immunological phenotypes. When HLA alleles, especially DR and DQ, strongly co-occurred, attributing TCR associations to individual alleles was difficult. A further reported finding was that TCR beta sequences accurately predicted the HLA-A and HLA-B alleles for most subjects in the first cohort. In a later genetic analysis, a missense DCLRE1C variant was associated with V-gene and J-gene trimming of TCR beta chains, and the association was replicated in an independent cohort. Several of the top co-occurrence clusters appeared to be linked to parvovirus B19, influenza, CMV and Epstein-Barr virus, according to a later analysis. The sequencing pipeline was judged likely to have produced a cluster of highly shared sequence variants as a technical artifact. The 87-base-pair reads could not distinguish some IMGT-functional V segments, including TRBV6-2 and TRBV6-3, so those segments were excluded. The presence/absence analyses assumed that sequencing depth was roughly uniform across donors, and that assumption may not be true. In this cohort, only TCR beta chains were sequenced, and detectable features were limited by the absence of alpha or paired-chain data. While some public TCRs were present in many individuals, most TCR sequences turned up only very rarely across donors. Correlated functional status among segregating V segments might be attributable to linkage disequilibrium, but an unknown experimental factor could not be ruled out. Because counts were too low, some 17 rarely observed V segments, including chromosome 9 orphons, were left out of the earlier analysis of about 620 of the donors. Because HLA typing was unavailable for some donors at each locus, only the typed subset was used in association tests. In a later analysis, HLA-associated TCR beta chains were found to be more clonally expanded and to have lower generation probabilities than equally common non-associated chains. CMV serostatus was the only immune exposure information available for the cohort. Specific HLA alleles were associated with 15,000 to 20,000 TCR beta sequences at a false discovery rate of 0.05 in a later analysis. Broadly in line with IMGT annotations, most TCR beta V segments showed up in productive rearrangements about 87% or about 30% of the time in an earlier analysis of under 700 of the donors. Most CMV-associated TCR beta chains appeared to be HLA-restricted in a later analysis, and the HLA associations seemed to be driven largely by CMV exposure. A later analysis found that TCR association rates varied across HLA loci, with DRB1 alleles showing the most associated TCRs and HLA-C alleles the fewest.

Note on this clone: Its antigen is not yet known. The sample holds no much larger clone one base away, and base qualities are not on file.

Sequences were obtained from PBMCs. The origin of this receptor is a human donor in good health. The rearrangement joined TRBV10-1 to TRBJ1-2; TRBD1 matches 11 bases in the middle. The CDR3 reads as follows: CASSPTVSDRGLGYTF. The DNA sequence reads TGCGCCAGCAGTCCCACAGTTTCGGACAGGGGGCTAGGCTACACCTTC.